The text below deals with one T cell receptor beta chain. This specimen belongs to a study of T cell responses to AZD1222 COVID-19 vaccine. The data were produced by immunoSEQ multiplex PCR, yet TCRdb's version contains in-frame clones alone and is incomplete. The data contain roughly 140,000 clones, 75% to 85% of them seen just once; the ten biggest clones take up less than 5%. Looked up from germline, CDR1 is SGDLS and CDR2 is YYNGEE. The ends were cut back, 4 bases at V and 0 bases at J, with 7 bases in the middle. CDR3 size: 13 residues. This TCR derives from an adult in good health. The starting material was peripheral blood, obtained on day 0 of MenACWY control vaccination. J is TRBJ2-5 and V is TRBV9; D remains ambiguous. Written as DNA, the CDR3 is TGTGCCAGCAGCTCGAGAGACCAAGAGACCCAGTACTTC. Translating it yields CASSSRDQETQYF.